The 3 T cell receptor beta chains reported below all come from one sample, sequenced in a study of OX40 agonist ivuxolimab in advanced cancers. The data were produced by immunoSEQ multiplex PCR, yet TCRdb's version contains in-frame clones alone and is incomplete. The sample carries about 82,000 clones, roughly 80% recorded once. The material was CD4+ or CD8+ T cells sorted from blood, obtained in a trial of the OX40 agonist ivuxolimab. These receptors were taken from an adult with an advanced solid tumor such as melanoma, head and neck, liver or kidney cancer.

The CDR3 nucleotides are TGTGCCTGGAAGGGTGGCGGGGTAACGGGGGGGCAGTATTTT. This encodes CAWKGGGVTGGQYF. The chain combines TRBV30 with TRBJ2-3, with TRBD2 matching over 7 bases. CDR1 is GTSNPN, CDR2 SVGIG, per germline (reference sequence). The CDR3 sequence is 14 residues long. The V gene end was trimmed by 4 bases and the J gene end by 11 bases; junction bases not matched to a gene: 15.

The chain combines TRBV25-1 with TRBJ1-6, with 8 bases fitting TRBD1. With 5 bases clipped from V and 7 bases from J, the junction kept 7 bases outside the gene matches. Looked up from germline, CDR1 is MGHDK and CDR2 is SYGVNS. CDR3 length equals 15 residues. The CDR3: CASSRRTGSNSPLHF. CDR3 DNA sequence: TGTGCCAGCAGTAGACGGACAGGGTCGAATTCACCCCTCCACTTT. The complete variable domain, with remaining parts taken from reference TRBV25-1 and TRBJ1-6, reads EADIYQTPRYLVIGTGKKITLECSQTMGHDKMYWYQQDPGMELHLIHYSYGVNSTEKGDLSSESTVSRIRTEHFPLTLESARPSHTSQYLCASSRRTGSNSPLHFGNGTRLTVT.

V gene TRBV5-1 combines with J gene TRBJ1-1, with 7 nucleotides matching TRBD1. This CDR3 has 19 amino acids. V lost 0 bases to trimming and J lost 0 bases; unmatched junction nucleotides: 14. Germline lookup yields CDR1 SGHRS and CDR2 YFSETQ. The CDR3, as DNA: TGCGCCAGCAGCTTGGCCTCCAGGACAGGAGCCGGCCTGAACACTGAAGCTTTCTTT. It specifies CASSLASRTGAGLNTEAFF. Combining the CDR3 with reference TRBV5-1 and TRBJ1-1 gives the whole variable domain KAGVTQTPRYLIKTRGQQVTLSCSPISGHRSVSWYQQTPGQGLQFLFEYFSETQRNKGNFPGRFSGRQFSNSRSEMNVSTLELGDSALYLCASSLASRTGAGLNTEAFFGQGTRLTVV.